This T cell receptor beta chain was captured in a study of cytomegalovirus exposure and HLA in healthy donors. Deletions cut 3 bases from V and 7 bases from J, with 16 bases between. CDR3 length equals 14 residues. Germline CDR1 and CDR2: GTSNPN and SVGIG (reference sequence). Use of 60 Vbeta and 13 Jbeta primers characterized the PCR. Generated by immunoSEQ multiplex PCR, the TCRdb table keeps only in-frame clones and is missing some. The table includes 64,000 or so clones, 65% to 90% detected once. The J gene is TRBJ2-1, the V gene TRBV30; D is possibly TRBD2 (6 bases). The sample was PBMCs. This receptor was taken from a female donor in good health and CMV-seronegative. The CDR3 reads CAWSRGLEGNEQFF. The CDR3 DNA reads TGTGCCTGGAGCCGCGGGCTGGAGGGGAATGAGCAGTTCTTC.